This T cell receptor beta chain was identified during a study of cytomegalovirus exposure and HLA in healthy donors. V lost 4 bases to trimming and J lost 2 bases; unmatched junction nucleotides: 6. CDR1 and CDR2 from the germline V gene are SGHDT and YYEEEE. The CDR3 totals 18 residues. The PCR ran on 60 Vbeta and 13 Jbeta primers. The protocol was immunoSEQ multiplex PCR, while the TCRdb copy is restricted to in-frame clones and leaves out a portion. The table for this sample gives about 200,000 clones. Material: PBMCs. The origin of this receptor is a girl aged 2 to 9 in good health and CMV-seropositive. V and J are TRBV5-6 and TRBJ2-1; 16 positions agree with TRBD2. The CDR3 loop is CASSRGLAGGGAYNEQFF. The CDR3 nucleotides read TGTGCCAGCAGCAGGGGACTAGCGGGAGGGGGAGCCTACAATGAGCAGTTCTTC.